The TCR beta chain under discussion was sequenced for a study of T cell repertoires in cytomegalovirus infection. At the level of the study: CMV epitopes in the study were HLA-C-restricted (recently identified) and HLA-B-restricted (well studied). Based on public TCR beta signatures, there were indications of CMV infection and of a matching HLA type.

This clonotype came up a few times. Its target is unknown. TCRdb reprocessed the reads with MiXCR, giving one entry per CDR3 protein. In the table there are about a million distinct CDR3 sequences, roughly 30% of which are singletons. General observations from the study: The response measured ex vivo was dominated by TCR beta clonotypes (HLA-C-restricted and CMV-specific). CMV carriers with the relevant HLA were identified by cumulative public TCR beta family frequency.

Sequenced material: cultured CD8+ T cells from PBMCs, taken from culture after CMV antigen stimulation. The sequence derives from a human donor in good health (CMV status not recorded). Some clones in this sample may be carry-over from other donors' samples.

The CDR3: CASALRAGVYNEQFF. The DNA for the CDR3 is TGTGCTAGTGCCCTTAGGGCGGGGGTCTACAATGAGCAGTTCTTC. V and J are TRBV12-5 and TRBJ2-1; 7 nucleotides match TRBD2. Germline loops: CDR1 LGHNT, CDR2 FRNRAP. This CDR3 is 15 amino acids long. V gave up 7 bases and J gave up 3 bases; unmatched junction bases: 9.